These 21 T cell receptor beta chains share one sample of origin, sequenced in a study of blood T cell repertoires in COVID-19. Data came from immunoSEQ multiplex PCR; TCRdb stores just in-frame clones and leaves some out. Of about 140,000 clones listed, 70% to 80% are singletons. The sequencing input was peripheral blood. The receptors were sampled from a woman in her forties or fifties with active or convalescent COVID-19.

This clone was counted a few times. The rearrangement uses TRBV6-1 and TRBJ1-5; 8 positions match TRBD1. The germline gives CDR1 MNHNS, CDR2 SASEGT. CDR3 length: 15 amino acids. After removal of 1 base from V and 10 bases from J, the junction contained 9 bases not matched to a gene. CDR3 in DNA: TGTGCCAGCAGTGAAGTGCGGGACAGGACCCGTCCCCAGCATTTT. It translates to CASSEVRDRTRPQHF.

This clone was seen just once. CDR3 DNA sequence: TGTGCCAGCAGCCGTACAGTGACCTATGGCTACACCTTC. Its protein is CASSRTVTYGYTF. This chain connects TRBV4-2 to TRBJ1-2; D uncertain. CDR3 size: 13 residues. V lost 4 bases, J lost 4 bases, and 10 bases lay in between. Germline values: CDR1 LGHNA, CDR2 YNFKEQ.

There are a few counts of this clone. J is TRBJ2-1 and V is TRBV7-3; TRBD2 matches at 8 bases. Germline trimming cut 5 bases from V and 5 bases from J; bases unmatched to any gene: 11. Germline V gives CDR1 SGHTA, CDR2 FQGTGA. The CDR3 contains 16 residues. In DNA, the CDR3 is TGTGCCAGCAGCCCAGGAGCGGGAGCTGGGAACAATGAGCAGTTCTTC. The encoded protein is CASSPGAGAGNNEQFF.

DNA of the CDR3: TGTGCCAGCACTCCAATAAGAGACACCGGGGAGCTGTTTTTT. Translated: CASTPIRDTGELFF. V usage is TRBV2 and J usage is TRBJ2-2; no definite D call. The CDR3 sequence is 14 residues long. Looked up from germline, CDR1 is SNHLY and CDR2 is FYNNEI. V lost 7 bases, J lost 3 bases, and 12 bases lay in between.

This clone was seen just once. This sequence joins TRBV5-1 and TRBJ1-1; D not resolved. The germline V and J ends were trimmed by 4 bases and 2 bases, with 9 bases remaining between them. CDR3 length equals 13 residues. CDR1 is SGHRS, CDR2 YFSETQ, per germline. The CDR3 sequence: CASSNPVNTEAFF. The CDR3 nucleotides are TGCGCCAGCAGCAACCCAGTTAACACTGAAGCTTTCTTT.

This clone showed up just a few times. The chain is built from TRBV7-8 and TRBJ2-4; no reliable D call. Germline CDR1 is SGHVS and CDR2 is FQNEAQ. V lost 1 base, J lost 10 bases, and 8 bases lay in between. This CDR3 is 12 amino acids long. CDR3 nucleotides: TGTGCCAGCAGCTTAGACATTAAGATTCAGTACTTC. Translated, it gives CASSLDIKIQYF.

This clone was observed at least ten times. The chain couples TRBV10-3 to TRBJ1-3, with D unresolved. This CDR3 is built from 11 residues. The V and J ends lost 9 bases and 4 bases respectively, with 7 bases between them. From germline, CDR1 is ENHRY and CDR2 SYGVKD. CDR3 in DNA: TGTGCCATGAGCGGAGGAAACACCATATATTTT. As protein: CAMSGGNTIYF.

This clone was seen only a few times. The chain links TRBV12-3 or TRBV12-4 to TRBJ1-2; the match to TRBD1 covers 9 bases. This CDR3 is 13 amino acids long. The trim removed 3 bases at V and 6 bases at J, leaving 2 bases unmatched. The CDR3 nucleotides are TGTGCCAGCAGTTTCCGGACAGGGGATGGCTACACCTTC. Its protein product is CASSFRTGDGYTF.

The rearrangement joins TRBV6-1 to TRBJ1-1, with D possibly matching TRBD1 (6 bases). The CDR3 has 15 residues. CDR1 and CDR2 from the germline V gene are MNHNS and SASEGT. V was cut by 3 bases and J by 0 bases, with 11 bases left in between. CDR3: CASSEDRRMNTEAFF. The CDR3 coding sequence is TGTGCCAGCAGTGAGGACAGACGAATGAACACTGAAGCTTTCTTT.

As concerns this clone: Its ends do not fully match the called genes, so a read error is possible. In nucleotides, the CDR3 is TGTGCCAGCAGCTTGGAATTTCGAGCGGGAGCGCTCTTC. The encoded protein is CASSLEFRAGALF. This chain uses TRBV5-6 with TRBJ2-1; TRBD2 matches 8 bases. This CDR3 spans 13 amino acids. In germline, CDR1 is SGHDT, CDR2 YYEEEE.

This chain joins TRBV7-9 and TRBJ2-1, with D hard to call. Trimming stripped 2 bases from V and 9 bases from J, with 5 bases between. This CDR3 contains 11 residues. CDR1 is SEHNR and CDR2 is FQNEAQ in the germline V gene (reference sequence). CDR3 protein: CASSLRGEQFF. The CDR3 DNA sequence: TGTGCCAGCAGCTTAAGAGGTGAGCAGTTCTTC.

This clone was observed a handful of times. The V and J genes are TRBV30 and TRBJ1-5; D is uncertain. The V end lost 1 base, the J end lost 1 base, and 5 bases lay between the germline ends. The CDR3 consists of 13 residues. Germline lookup yields CDR1 GTSNPN and CDR2 SVGIG (reference sequence). DNA of the CDR3: TGTGCCTGGAGTGGAGGAAGCAATCAGCCCCAGCATTTT. Translated, it gives CAWSGGSNQPQHF.

This chain links TRBV2 with TRBJ2-1, with 7 bases lining up with TRBD2. This CDR3 region has 13 residues. V lost 9 bases to trimming and J lost 7 bases; unmatched junction nucleotides: 9. Germline lookup yields CDR1 SNHLY and CDR2 FYNNEI. The DNA for the CDR3 is TGTGCCAGTAAGGCCCGGGAGGTTAATGAGCAGTTCTTC. It translates to CASKAREVNEQFF.

The V and J genes are TRBV25-1 and TRBJ2-2; D may be TRBD1 (5 bases). Trimming pared 1 base from V and 6 bases from J, leaving 12 bases between. Germline V gene lookup returns CDR1 MGHDK and CDR2 SYGVNS. CDR3 length: 15 residues. CDR3 amino acids: CASSESNRSPGELFF. Here the CDR3 DNA reads TGTGCCAGCAGTGAATCCAACAGGTCGCCCGGGGAGCTGTTTTTT. The whole variable domain, filled in from reference TRBV25-1 and TRBJ2-2, reads EADIYQTPRYLVIGTGKKITLECSQTMGHDKMYWYQQDPGMELHLIHYSYGVNSTEKGDLSSESTVSRIRTEHFPLTLESARPSHTSQYLCASSESNRSPGELFFGEGSRLTVL.

The chain couples TRBV4-2 to TRBJ1-5; possibly TRBD1 for D (6 bases). V lost 0 bases to trimming and J lost 3 bases, with 12 bases between them. This CDR3 has 16 residues. CDR1 is LGHNA, CDR2 YNFKEQ, per germline. CDR3 in amino acids: CASSQDYRVDNQPQHF. The CDR3 DNA is TGTGCCAGCAGCCAAGATTACAGGGTTGACAATCAGCCCCAGCATTTT.

The chain employs TRBV20-1 and TRBJ2-1; the match to TRBD2 covers 8 bases. Germline V lookup: CDR1 DFQATT, CDR2 SNEGSKA (reference sequence). The CDR3 has 14 residues. J gave up 5 bases and V 3 bases, and 6 bases lay outside the gene matches. This CDR3 is CSASSGGINNEQFF. In DNA form, the CDR3 reads TGCAGTGCTAGTTCGGGGGGGATTAACAATGAGCAGTTCTTC.

As regards this clone: Different DNA sequences within this sample yield the same CDR3. The chain is built from TRBV12-3 or TRBV12-4 and TRBJ1-5; no clear D gene. Trimming took off 2 bases at V and 4 bases at J, with 6 bases between the two ends. This CDR3 is 13 amino acids long. The CDR3 bases are TGTGCCAGCAGTTTAAACGGGAATCAGCCCCAGCATTTT. It translates to CASSLNGNQPQHF.

This clone was observed a few times. J is TRBJ1-5 and V is TRBV6-6, with 12 positions matching TRBD1. V lost 6 bases, J lost 5 bases, and 8 bases stayed unmatched. This CDR3 has 16 amino acids. Germline CDR1 MNHNY, CDR2 SVGAGI (reference sequence). In nucleotides, the CDR3 is TGTGCCAGCAGCTCCGGGACAGGGGGCGCCTATCAGCCCCAGCATTTT. Amino acid sequence: CASSSGTGGAYQPQHF.

V and J are TRBV2 and TRBJ1-2; D gene uncertain. The V and J ends lost 4 bases and 0 bases respectively, with 3 bases between them. The CDR3 sequence is 12 residues long. The germline gives CDR1 SNHLY, CDR2 FYNNEI. The CDR3 bases are TGTGCCAGCAGTGGAGCTAACTATGGCTACACCTTC. Residues: CASSGANYGYTF.

This clone was counted only a few times. The chain joins TRBV28 to TRBJ2-1, with D uncertain. The CDR3 totals 12 residues. Germline assignment: CDR1 MDHEN and CDR2 SYDVKM. V was shortened by 8 bases and J by 7 bases, with 12 bases between the two germline ends. DNA of the CDR3: TGTGCCAGCCATTCCACTACTAATGAGCAGTTCTTC. Translation gives CASHSTTNEQFF.

This chain uses TRBV6-6 with TRBJ1-4, with 9 bases lining up with TRBD1. The CDR3 has 15 amino acids. The germline gives CDR1 MNHNY, CDR2 SVGAGI (reference sequence). V lost 5 bases to trimming and J lost 5 bases; unmatched junction nucleotides: 6. The CDR3 is CASSATGGDNEKLFF. The CDR3 DNA reads TGTGCCAGCAGTGCAACAGGGGGCGACAATGAAAAACTGTTTTTT.